These T cell receptor beta chains were read from a single sample in a study of shared clonotypes between healthy human individuals. Here immunoSEQ multiplex PCR was the method, and the copy in TCRdb shows in-frame clones only, minus some. In the table there are about 680,000 clones, about 91% of which are singletons. Source material: naive CD8+ T cells sorted from blood. The receptor set was obtained from a man aged 25 to 40 in good health. Both conserved end residues are trimmed from each CDR3. Fields, in order: J gene, V gene, CDR3 protein.

J: TRBJ2-7; V: TRBV11-2; CDR3: ASSLGWGTGGIYEQY
J: TRBJ2-7; V: TRBV7-9; CDR3: ASSPLGLVEQY
J: TRBJ2-3; V: TRBV6-4; CDR3: ASSLTSGPDTQY
J: TRBJ2-1; V: TRBV7-9; CDR3: ASSLGGSSSYNEQF
J: TRBJ2-7; V: TRBV5-1; CDR3: ASSFGAGQGNEQY
J: TRBJ2-1; V: TRBV5-1; CDR3: ASSLGNQLGNEQF
J: TRBJ2-7; V: TRBV28; CDR3: ASSLTRSGRRSGQY
J: TRBJ2-7; V: TRBV4-1; CDR3: ASSQGVSRYEQY
J: TRBJ2-2; V: TRBV5-1; CDR3: ASSLDSKLNTGELF
J: TRBJ2-2; V: TRBV12-5; CDR3: ASGSDLSGELF
J: TRBJ2-1; V: TRBV28; CDR3: ANSLGTGTYNEQF
J: TRBJ2-1; V: TRBV2; CDR3: ASVYNEQF
J: TRBJ1-1; V: TRBV28; CDR3: ASSPALPDTEAF
J: TRBJ2-2; V: TRBV11-2; CDR3: ASRLPLSSGSGELF
J: TRBJ2-7; V: TRBV13; CDR3: ASSLEGSYEQY
J: TRBJ1-5; V: TRBV19; CDR3: ASSTGTASNQPQH
J: TRBJ2-7; V: TRBV9; CDR3: ASSLGGRAYEQY
J: TRBJ1-1; V: TRBV29-1; CDR3: SSLEEGHEAF
J: TRBJ2-7; V: TRBV6-1; CDR3: ASRDFPEEEDEQY
J: TRBJ2-3; V: TRBV14; CDR3: ASSQALKYTQY
J: TRBJ2-2; V: TRBV19; CDR3: ASGGQVSTGELF
J: TRBJ1-5; V: TRBV6-6; CDR3: ASSQDRGSNQPQH
J: TRBJ2-6; V: TRBV27; CDR3: ASSLFFSSGQGDTGANVLT
J: TRBJ2-1; V: TRBV7-6; CDR3: ASSFPSQQATSGSSNEQF
J: TRBJ2-5; V: TRBV29-1; CDR3: SVEDKGVTETQY
J: TRBJ2-2; V: TRBV9; CDR3: ASSGGQPGELF
J: TRBJ2-7; V: TRBV2; CDR3: ASSEMTDQY
J: TRBJ2-1; V: TRBV15; CDR3: ASAGGQGYNEQF
J: TRBJ2-7; V: TRBV19; CDR3: ASSPTGRPYEQY
J: TRBJ2-7; V: TRBV2; CDR3: ASPFRQGPSGIPSPYEQY